The next 13 T cell receptor beta chains were all read from a single sample in a study of cytomegalovirus exposure and HLA in healthy donors. Sequencing was performed with immunoSEQ multiplex PCR; in TCRdb, only in-frame clones are kept and a portion is missing. The repertoire holds about 150,000 clones, with 85% to 90% as singletons. The specimen was PBMCs. The receptors derive from a woman younger than 35 in good health and CMV-seropositive.

The V call is TRBV10-3, the J call TRBJ1-3, with 8 bases lining up with TRBD1. The CDR3 is made up of 15 amino acids. Germline loops: CDR1 ENHRY, CDR2 SYGVKD. The V gene end was trimmed by 5 bases and the J gene end by 1 base; junction bases not matched to a gene: 4. The CDR3 DNA is TGTGCCATCAGTCCAGGGGGCTATTCTGGAAACACCATATATTTT. It encodes CAISPGGYSGNTIYF.

The rearrangement links TRBV4-1 to TRBJ2-1; D unclear. The CDR3 contains 16 residues. Per the germline V gene, CDR1 is MGHRA and CDR2 is YSYEKL. Trimming took 3 bases from V and 0 from J, leaving 12 bases between them. The CDR3 loop is CASSQIDLVSYNEQFF. In DNA form, the CDR3 reads TGCGCCAGCAGCCAGATAGACTTGGTCTCCTACAATGAGCAGTTCTTC.

V usage is TRBV2 and J usage is TRBJ2-2; no clear D gene. Per germline, CDR1 SNHLY and CDR2 FYNNEI. This CDR3 spans 15 amino acids. With 3 bases removed from V and 0 bases from J, the gap between germline ends came to 8 bases. The CDR3 loop reads CASSETSANTGELFF. Here the CDR3 DNA reads TGTGCCAGCAGTGAGACTTCCGCGAACACCGGGGAGCTGTTTTTT. Looking up the rest from reference TRBV2 and TRBJ2-2 gives the full variable domain: EPEVTQTPSHQVTQMGQEVILRCVPISNHLYFYWYRQILGQKVEFLVSFYNNEISEKSEIFDDQFSVERPDGSNFTLKIRSTKLEDSAMYFCASSETSANTGELFFGEGSRLTVL.

This clone is a singleton in its sample. The chain couples TRBV30 to TRBJ2-7; TRBD1 matches 7 bases. Trimming at V came to 0 bases and at J to 1 base, leaving 15 bases not matched to a gene. There are 18 residues in the CDR3. The germline V gene has CDR1 GTSNPN and CDR2 SVGIG (reference sequence). The CDR3 loop reads CAWSVRGGQISLSYEQYF. In DNA, the CDR3 is TGTGCCTGGAGTGTACGAGGGGGACAGATTAGTTTGTCCTACGAGCAGTACTTC.

This chain uses TRBV27 with TRBJ2-7, with D unclear. The CDR3 is 14 residues long. Looked up from germline, CDR1 is MNHEY and CDR2 is SMNVEV (reference sequence). V gave up 3 bases and J gave up 0 bases, with 9 bases separating them. The CDR3: CASSFKRSSYEQYF. In DNA form, the CDR3 reads TGTGCCAGCAGTTTTAAGCGCTCCTCCTACGAGCAGTACTTC.

The chain recombines TRBV29-1 with TRBJ2-1, with TRBD2 matching over 10 bases. There are 15 residues in the CDR3. The trim removed 1 base at V and 3 bases at J, leaving 3 bases unmatched. The V gene's germline CDR1 is SQVTM and CDR2 ANQGSEA. The DNA for the CDR3 is TGCAGCGTTGAAGCGACTAGCGGGTACTACAATGAGCAGTTCTTC. It encodes CSVEATSGYYNEQFF.

This clone has a single count. This chain uses TRBV5-1 with TRBJ1-2, with D possibly matching TRBD1 (5 bases). This CDR3 is 14 amino acids long. Germline V CDR1 and CDR2: SGHRS, YFSETQ. Trimming took off 0 bases at V and 4 bases at J, with 10 bases between the two ends. CDR3 protein: CASSLEQGGYGYTF. CDR3 sequence (DNA): TGCGCCAGCAGCTTGGAGCAGGGAGGCTATGGCTACACCTTC.

The chain uses TRBV27 and TRBJ2-3; 8 bases align to TRBD2. The CDR3 loop spans 13 amino acids. Germline V gene sequence: CDR1 MNHEY, CDR2 SMNVEV (reference sequence). V lost 8 bases and J lost 4; bases outside the gene matches: 5. The DNA for the CDR3 is TGTGCCAGCTCGACTAGCGAGGCAGATACGCAGTATTTT. Translated, it gives CASSTSEADTQYF.

This sequence joins TRBV21-1 and TRBJ2-7; the table names TRBD2, a call not compared with the DNA. TRBV21-1 is a known pseudogene. CDR3 length: 19 residues. The CDR3 DNA follows: TGTGCCAGCAGCAAGAAAAGACCAAGAGGGCGGACCCCCTACTACGAGCAGTACTTC. Its protein product is CASSKKRPRGRTPYYEQYF.

The count of this clone is one. The sample carries other DNA sequences with the same CDR3. The V call is TRBV28, the J call TRBJ1-4; D gene ambiguous. From germline, CDR1 is MDHEN and CDR2 SYDVKM. The V and J ends lost 5 bases and 8 bases respectively, with 6 bases between them. The CDR3 totals 11 residues. The CDR3 region has the DNA TGTGCCAGCAGTCCCCGGGAAAAACTGTTTTTT. The encoded protein is CASSPREKLFF.

The J gene is TRBJ2-7, the V gene TRBV7-2; 10 bases are shared with TRBD2. The trim removed 2 bases at V and 5 bases at J, leaving 6 bases unmatched. CDR1 and CDR2 (germline): SGHTA, FQGNSA. The length of the CDR3 is 15 residues. The CDR3 here is CASSLRSGRGHEQYF. In nucleotides, the CDR3 is TGTGCCAGCAGCTTAAGGAGCGGGAGGGGCCACGAGCAGTACTTC.

In this sample, this clone turned up a few times. J is TRBJ2-7 and V is TRBV4-1; D not certain. The CDR3 extends over 15 amino acids. Germline lookup yields CDR1 MGHRA and CDR2 YSYEKL. Trimming stripped 4 bases from V and 0 bases from J, with 13 bases between. CDR3 sequence (DNA): TGCGCCAGCAGCCCGTCGTTGGCGGACTCCTACGAGCAGTACTTC. It encodes CASSPSLADSYEQYF.

The rearrangement links TRBV28 to TRBJ2-7; weak D call: TRBD1 (6 bases). Germline V CDR1 and CDR2: MDHEN, SYDVKM. V dropped 5 bases and J dropped 2 bases, with 7 bases sitting between them. The CDR3 spans 12 residues. The chain's CDR3 is CASSGQPYEQYF. The CDR3 nucleotides read TGTGCCAGCAGTGGACAGCCCTACGAGCAGTACTTC.